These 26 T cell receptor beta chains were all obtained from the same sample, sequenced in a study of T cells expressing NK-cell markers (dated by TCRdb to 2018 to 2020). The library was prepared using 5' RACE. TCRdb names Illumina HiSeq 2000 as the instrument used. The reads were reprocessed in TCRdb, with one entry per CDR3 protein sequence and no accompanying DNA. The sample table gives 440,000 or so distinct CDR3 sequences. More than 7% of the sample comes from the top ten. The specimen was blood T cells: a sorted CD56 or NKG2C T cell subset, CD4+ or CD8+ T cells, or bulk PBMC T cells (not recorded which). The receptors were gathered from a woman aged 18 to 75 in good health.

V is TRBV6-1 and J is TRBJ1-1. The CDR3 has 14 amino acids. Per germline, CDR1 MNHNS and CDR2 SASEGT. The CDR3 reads CASSNLMGLAEAFF.

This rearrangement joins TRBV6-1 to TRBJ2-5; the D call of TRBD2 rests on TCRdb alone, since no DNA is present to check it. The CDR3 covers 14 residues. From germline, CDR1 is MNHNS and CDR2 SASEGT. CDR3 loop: CASRDLAHQETQYF.

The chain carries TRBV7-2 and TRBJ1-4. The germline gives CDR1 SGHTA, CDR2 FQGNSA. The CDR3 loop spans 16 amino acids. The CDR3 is CASSSWGGRNDEKLFF.

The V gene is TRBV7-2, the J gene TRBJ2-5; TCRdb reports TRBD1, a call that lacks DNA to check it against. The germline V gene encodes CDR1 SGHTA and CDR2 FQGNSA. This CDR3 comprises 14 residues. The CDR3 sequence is CASSPGRYQETQYF. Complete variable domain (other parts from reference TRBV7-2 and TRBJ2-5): GAGVSQSPSNKVTEKGKDVELRCDPISGHTALYWYRQSLGQGLEFLIYFQGNSAPDKSGLPSDRFSAERTGGSVSTLTIQRTQQEDSAVYLCASSPGRYQETQYFGPGTRLLVL.

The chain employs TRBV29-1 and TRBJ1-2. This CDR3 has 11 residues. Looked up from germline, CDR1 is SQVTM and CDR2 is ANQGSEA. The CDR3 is CSVELGYGYTF.

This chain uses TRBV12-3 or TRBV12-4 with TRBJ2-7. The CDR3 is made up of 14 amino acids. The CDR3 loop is CASSFVSASYEQYF.

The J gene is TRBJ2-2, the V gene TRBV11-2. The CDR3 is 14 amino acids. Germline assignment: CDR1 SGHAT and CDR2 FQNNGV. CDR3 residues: CASRQVLNTGELFF.

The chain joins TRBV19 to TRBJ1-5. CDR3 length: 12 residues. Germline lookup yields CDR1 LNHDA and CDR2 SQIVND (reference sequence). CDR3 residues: CASSPEDQPQHF.

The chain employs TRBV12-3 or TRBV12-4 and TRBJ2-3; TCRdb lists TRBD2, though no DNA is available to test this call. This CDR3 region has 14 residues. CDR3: CASRKAGGLYLQYF.

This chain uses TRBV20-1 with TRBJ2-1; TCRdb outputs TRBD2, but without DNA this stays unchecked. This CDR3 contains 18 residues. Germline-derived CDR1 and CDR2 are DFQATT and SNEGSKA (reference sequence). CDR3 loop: CSARTRLAGGPRYDEQFF.

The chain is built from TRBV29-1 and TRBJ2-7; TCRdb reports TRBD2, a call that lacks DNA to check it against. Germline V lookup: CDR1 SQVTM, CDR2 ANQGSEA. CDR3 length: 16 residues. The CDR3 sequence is CSVEDPLRSGGIEQYF.

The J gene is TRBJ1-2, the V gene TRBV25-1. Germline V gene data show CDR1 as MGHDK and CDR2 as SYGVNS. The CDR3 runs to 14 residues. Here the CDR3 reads CASSERNKPYGYTF.

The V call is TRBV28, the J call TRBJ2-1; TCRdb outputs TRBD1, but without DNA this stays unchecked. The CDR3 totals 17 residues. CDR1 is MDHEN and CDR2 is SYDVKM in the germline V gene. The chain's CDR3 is CASSLSLFRGQFNEQFF. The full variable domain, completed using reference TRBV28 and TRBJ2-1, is DVKVTQSSRYLVKRTGEKVFLECVQDMDHENMFWYRQDPGLGLRLIYFSYDVKMKEKGDIPEGYSVSREKKERFSLILESASTNQTSMYLCASSLSLFRGQFNEQFFGPGTRLTVL.

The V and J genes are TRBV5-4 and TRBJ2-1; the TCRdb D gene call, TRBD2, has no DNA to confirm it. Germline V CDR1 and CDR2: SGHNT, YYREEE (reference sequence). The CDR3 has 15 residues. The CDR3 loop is CASSAGTSSLNEQFF.

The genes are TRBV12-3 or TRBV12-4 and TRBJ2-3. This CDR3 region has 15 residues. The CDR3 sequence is CASSRAAQSTDTQYF.

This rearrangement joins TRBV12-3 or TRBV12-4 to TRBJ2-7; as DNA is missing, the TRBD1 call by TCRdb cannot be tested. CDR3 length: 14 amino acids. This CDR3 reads CASTPLGIKYEQYF.

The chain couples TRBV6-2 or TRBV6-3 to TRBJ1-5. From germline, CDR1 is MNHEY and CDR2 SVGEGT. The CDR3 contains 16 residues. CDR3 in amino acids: CASSLGYRGGNQPQHF.

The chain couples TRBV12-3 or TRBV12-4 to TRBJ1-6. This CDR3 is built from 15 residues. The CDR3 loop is CASSPTGLNNSPLHF.

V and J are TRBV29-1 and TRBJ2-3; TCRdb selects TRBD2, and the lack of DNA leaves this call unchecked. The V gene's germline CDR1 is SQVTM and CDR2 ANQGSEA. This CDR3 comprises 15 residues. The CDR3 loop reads CSVAGRTSGTDTQYF.

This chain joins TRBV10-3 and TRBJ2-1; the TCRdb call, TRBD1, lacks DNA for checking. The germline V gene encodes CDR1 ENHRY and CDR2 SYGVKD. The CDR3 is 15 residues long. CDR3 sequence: CAISEPGQGYNEQFF.

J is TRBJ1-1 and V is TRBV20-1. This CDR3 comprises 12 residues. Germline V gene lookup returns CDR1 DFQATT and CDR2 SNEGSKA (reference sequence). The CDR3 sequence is CSALDRPELAFF.

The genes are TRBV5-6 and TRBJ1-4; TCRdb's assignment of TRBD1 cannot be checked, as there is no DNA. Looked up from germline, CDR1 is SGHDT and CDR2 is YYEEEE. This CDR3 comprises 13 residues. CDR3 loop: CASSQRQGLKLFF.

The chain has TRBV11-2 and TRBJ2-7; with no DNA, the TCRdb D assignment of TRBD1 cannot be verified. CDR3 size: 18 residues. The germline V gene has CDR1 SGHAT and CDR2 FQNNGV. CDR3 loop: CASSLGGHIFQSSYEQYF.

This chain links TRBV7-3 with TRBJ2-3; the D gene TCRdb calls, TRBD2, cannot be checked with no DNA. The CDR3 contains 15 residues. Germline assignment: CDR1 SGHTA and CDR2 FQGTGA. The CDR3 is CASSTLAGATDTQYF.

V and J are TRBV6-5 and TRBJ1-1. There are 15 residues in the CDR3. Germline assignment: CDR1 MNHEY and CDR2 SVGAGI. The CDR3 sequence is CASSYSIPLNTEAFF.

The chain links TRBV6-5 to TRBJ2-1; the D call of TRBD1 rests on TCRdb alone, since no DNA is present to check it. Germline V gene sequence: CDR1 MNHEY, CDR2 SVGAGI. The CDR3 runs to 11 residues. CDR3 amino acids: CATRDYNEQFF.